This passage covers 15 T cell receptor beta chains from one sample sequenced in a study of blood T cell repertoires in COVID-19. Measured with immunoSEQ multiplex PCR; TCRdb has only the in-frame clones, and not every one. The sample includes roughly 70,000 clones, roughly four fifths of them seen just once. Sequences were obtained from peripheral blood. The source is a man between 60 and 70 years old with COVID-19, enrolled during active disease.

The chain is built from TRBV11-2 and TRBJ2-3; 8 nucleotides match TRBD1. Germline CDR1 SGHAT, CDR2 FQNNGV. The V segment lost 5 bases and the J segment 3 bases; nucleotides outside the gene matches: 7. The CDR3 runs to 15 residues. The CDR3 DNA is TGTGCCAGCAGCAGGGACAGGAGTTTGACAGATACGCAGTATTTT. It encodes CASSRDRSLTDTQYF.

The gene calls are TRBV5-5 and TRBJ2-2, with TRBD2 matching over 13 bases. V gave up 2 bases and J gave up 6 bases; unmatched junction bases: 1. The V gene's germline CDR1 is SGHKS and CDR2 YYEKEE (reference sequence). The CDR3 covers 15 residues. CDR3 sequence: CASSFGLAGAGELFF. The CDR3 DNA sequence: TGTGCCAGCAGCTTTGGACTAGCGGGAGCCGGGGAGCTGTTTTTT.

The chain is built from TRBV15 and TRBJ1-3; D perhaps matches TRBD1 (6 bases). Germline V gene lookup returns CDR1 LNHNV and CDR2 YYDKDF (reference sequence). CDR3 length: 15 amino acids. V was trimmed by 1 base and J by 3 bases, leaving 10 bases between them. The CDR3 is CATSRGQGIGNTIYF. The CDR3 coding sequence is TGTGCCACCAGCAGAGGTCAGGGGATTGGAAACACCATATATTTT. Combining the CDR3 with reference TRBV15 and TRBJ1-3 gives the whole variable domain DAMVIQNPRYQVTQFGKPVTLSCSQTLNHNVMYWYQQKSSQAPKLLFHYYDKDFNNEADTPDNFQSRRPNTSFCFLDIRSPGLGDTAMYLCATSRGQGIGNTIYFGEGSWLTVV.

This clone has more than one count but fewer than ten. The chain combines TRBV4-1 with TRBJ1-1, with unresolved D. This CDR3 is 13 amino acids long. V gave up 1 base and J gave up 5 bases, with 8 bases separating them. In germline, CDR1 is MGHRA, CDR2 YSYEKL. CDR3 region: CASSQAHQTEAFF. CDR3 DNA sequence: TGCGCCAGCAGCCAAGCCCACCAGACTGAAGCTTTCTTT.

This rearrangement joins TRBV3-1 (or the pseudogene TRBV3-2) to TRBJ2-1, with D possibly matching TRBD2 (7 bases). Trimming pared 5 bases from V and 4 bases from J, leaving 15 bases between. The CDR3 has 15 residues. Germline V CDR1 and CDR2: LGHDT, YNNKEL (reference sequence). CDR3 DNA sequence: TGTGCCAGCAGCGGGGGCGGGAGCGGGTACAATGAGCAGTTCTTC. Translated: CASSGGGSGYNEQFF.

This chain links TRBV5-1 with TRBJ2-3, with 8 bases fitting TRBD2. J lost 2 bases, V lost 3 bases, and 8 bases had no gene match. The CDR3 is 16 amino acids. The germline CDR1 and CDR2 sequences are SGHRS and YFSETQ. The chain's CDR3 is CASSSETSANTDTQYF. In DNA form, the CDR3 reads TGCGCCAGCAGCTCTGAGACTAGCGCGAACACAGATACGCAGTATTTT.

The chain recombines TRBV4-2 with TRBJ1-5; TRBD1 agrees at 9 bases. The V gene end was trimmed by 4 bases and the J gene end by 4 bases; junction bases not matched to a gene: 8. The germline V gene has CDR1 LGHNA and CDR2 YNFKEQ. CDR3 length equals 16 residues. DNA of the CDR3: TGTGCCAGCAGCCGCTGGGACAGGGACTTGAATCAGCCCCAGCATTTT. It is translated as CASSRWDRDLNQPQHF.

This clone was recorded a few times. The chain carries TRBV21-1 and TRBJ2-5; the table's D call, TRBD2, was not checked against the DNA. TRBV21-1 is labeled a pseudogene. This CDR3 is 15 amino acids long. The CDR3 nucleotides are TGTGCCAGCAGCAAAGTACTCGAAGAGGTAGAGACCCAGTACTTC. As protein: CASSKVLEEVETQYF.

A single count supports this clone. This chain uses TRBV15 with TRBJ1-3; possibly TRBD1 for D (5 bases). The CDR3 has 17 residues. V was shortened by 1 base and J by 0 bases, with 13 bases between the two germline ends. CDR1 is LNHNV and CDR2 is YYDKDF in the germline V gene (reference sequence). The CDR3 sequence: CATSRALTELSGNTIYF. DNA for the CDR3: TGTGCCACCAGCAGAGCGTTGACAGAACTCTCTGGAAACACCATATATTTT.

This clone was seen just once. V usage is TRBV12-3 or TRBV12-4 and J usage is TRBJ2-1; 7 nucleotides agree with TRBD2. The CDR3 is 12 amino acids. J was trimmed by 8 bases and V by 6 bases; bases with no gene match: 4. The CDR3 DNA follows: TGTGCCAGCAGCCAGGGAGGGGATGAGCAGTTCTTC. The encoded protein is CASSQGGDEQFF.

The chain has TRBV5-4 and TRBJ2-7, with D possibly TRBD2 on 6 matching bases. The CDR3 totals 15 residues. V lost 3 bases and J lost 0, with 13 bases in between. Germline CDR1 is SGHNT and CDR2 is YYREEE (reference sequence). Here the CDR3 reads CASSSTAGISYEQYF. The CDR3 DNA follows: TGTGCCAGCAGCTCCACCGCGGGGATCTCCTACGAGCAGTACTTC.

This clone appeared a single time. This rearrangement joins TRBV5-1 to TRBJ1-4; D may be TRBD1 (6 bases). The V end was cut by 5 bases, the J end by 3 bases, with 14 bases between. In germline, CDR1 is SGHRS, CDR2 YFSETQ. The CDR3 runs to 15 residues. The CDR3 loop reads CASSPGGHSNEKLFF. CDR3 DNA sequence: TGCGCCAGCAGTCCCGGGGGGCACTCTAATGAAAAACTGTTTTTT.

In this sample, this clone turned up once. V is TRBV24-1 and J is TRBJ2-2, with 9 bases identical to TRBD1. Germline V gives CDR1 KGHDR, CDR2 SFDVKD. This CDR3 is built from 14 residues. After removal of 4 bases from V and 6 bases from J, the junction contained 2 bases not matched to a gene. The CDR3 region has the DNA TGTGCCACCAGTGAGGGACAGGGACCCGGGGAGCTGTTTTTT. Translating it yields CATSEGQGPGELFF.

The V call is TRBV6-5, the J call TRBJ2-7; TRBD1 matches at 9 bases. The CDR3 is made up of 11 amino acids. V shed 2 bases and J 12 bases; nucleotides not matched to a gene: 2. The germline V gene encodes CDR1 MNHEY and CDR2 SVGAGI. This CDR3 is CASSYRDRAYF. The CDR3 DNA follows: TGTGCCAGCAGTTACCGGGACAGGGCGTACTTC.

This clone was seen a single time. The chain carries TRBV12-1 and TRBJ2-7; whether TRBD2, the table's D call, matches the DNA was not checked. TRBV12-1 is termed a pseudogene. This CDR3 is built from 13 residues. CDR3 DNA: TGTGCCAGCAGCTTTGGCCTAAAATACGAGCAGTACTTC. This encodes CASSFGLKYEQYF.